Below are 9 T cell receptor beta chains sequenced from a single sample in a study of blood T cell repertoires in COVID-19. Method: immunoSEQ multiplex PCR; TCRdb's copy keeps in-frame clones and lacks some. Here the sample spans 350,000 or so clones, 88% being singletons. The sample taken for sequencing was peripheral blood. The receptors originated from a woman under 40 with COVID-19, enrolled during active disease.

V usage is TRBV5-8 and J usage is TRBJ1-2; TRBD1 matches 7 bases. Trimming took 1 base from V and 3 from J; bases not matched to a gene: 6. CDR1 and CDR2 (germline): SGHTS, YDEGEE. The CDR3 consists of 15 residues. CDR3 DNA: TGTGCCAGCAGCTTGAAGGCAGGGGGTGACTATGGCTACACCTTC. This gives the protein CASSLKAGGDYGYTF.

The chain is built from TRBV7-6 and TRBJ1-1, with 8 bases identical to TRBD1. The CDR3 sequence is 16 residues long. CDR1 is SGHVS, CDR2 FNYEAQ, per germline. The V segment lost 5 bases and the J segment 5 bases; nucleotides outside the gene matches: 13. The CDR3 DNA follows: TGTGCCAGCAGCGACCCAGGGGGCGCGGATGGAACTGAAGCTTTCTTT. This gives the protein CASSDPGGADGTEAFF.

The chain uses TRBV15 and TRBJ1-2, with D maybe TRBD1 (6 bases). The CDR3 consists of 16 residues. Germline V gene lookup returns CDR1 LNHNV and CDR2 YYDKDF (reference sequence). V was trimmed by 1 base and J by 0 bases, leaving 12 bases between them. CDR3 DNA sequence: TGTGCCACCAGCAGAGCCGGGACAACTTCTAACTATGGCTACACCTTC. The encoded protein is CATSRAGTTSNYGYTF.

In DNA form, the CDR3 reads TGCACCAGCAGCCCCCCGCGTGGGAACAGGGCGCGGCAGCCCCAGCATTTT. Encoded protein: CTSSPPRGNRARQPQHF. This chain links TRBV1 with TRBJ1-5; the table's D call, TRBD1, has no DNA check behind it. TRBV1 is termed a pseudogene. The CDR3 totals 17 residues.

The chain uses TRBV6-6 and TRBJ2-5; 10 positions agree with TRBD2. After removal of 2 bases from V and 5 bases from J, the junction contained 5 bases not matched to a gene. Per germline, CDR1 MNHNY and CDR2 SVGAGI (reference sequence). This CDR3 region has 15 residues. The CDR3 DNA follows: TGTGCCAGCAGTTACGGGCAGCGGGGGGGGGAGACCCAGTACTTC. Protein sequence: CASSYGQRGGETQYF.

This sequence joins TRBV5-4 and TRBJ1-4, with 10 bases fitting TRBD1. Germline V gene sequence: CDR1 SGHNT, CDR2 YYREEE (reference sequence). With 4 bases clipped from V and 0 bases from J, the junction kept 3 bases outside the gene matches. This CDR3 comprises 16 residues. The CDR3 sequence: CASSAGQGATNEKLFF. The CDR3 coding sequence is TGTGCCAGCAGCGCTGGACAGGGGGCAACTAATGAAAAACTGTTTTTT.

The chain joins TRBV19 to TRBJ1-2; TRBD1 agrees at 7 bases. This CDR3 region has 17 residues. Germline-derived CDR1 and CDR2 are LNHDA and SQIVND (reference sequence). V shed 4 bases, J shed 2 bases, and the junction held 13 bases outside the gene matches. The CDR3 here is CASSRAFPGQQNYGYTF. CDR3 sequence (DNA): TGTGCCAGTAGTAGGGCCTTCCCGGGACAGCAAAACTATGGCTACACCTTC. Variable domain in full (rest from reference TRBV19 and TRBJ1-2): DGGITQSPKYLFRKEGQNVTLSCEQNLNHDAMYWYRQDPGQGLRLIYYSQIVNDFQKGDIAEGYSVSREKKESFPLTVTSAQKNPTAFYLCASSRAFPGQQNYGYTFGSGTRLTVV.

The rearrangement uses TRBV2 and TRBJ1-2, with a weak D call TRBD1 (5 bases). V was pared by 6 bases and J by 2 bases, with 7 bases between. Germline-derived CDR1 and CDR2 are SNHLY and FYNNEI. The CDR3 consists of 12 residues. The CDR3 bases are TGTGCCAGCAGCAGGGAAAACTATGGCTACACCTTC. This codes for CASSRENYGYTF.

This clone was detected once. The chain links TRBV21-1 to TRBJ1-2. TRBV21-1 constitutes a pseudogene. The CDR3 sequence is 16 residues long. CDR3 residues: CASSKSGEGGYYGYTF. CDR3 coding DNA: TGTGCCAGCAGCAAATCAGGGGAGGGTGGTTACTATGGCTACACCTTC.